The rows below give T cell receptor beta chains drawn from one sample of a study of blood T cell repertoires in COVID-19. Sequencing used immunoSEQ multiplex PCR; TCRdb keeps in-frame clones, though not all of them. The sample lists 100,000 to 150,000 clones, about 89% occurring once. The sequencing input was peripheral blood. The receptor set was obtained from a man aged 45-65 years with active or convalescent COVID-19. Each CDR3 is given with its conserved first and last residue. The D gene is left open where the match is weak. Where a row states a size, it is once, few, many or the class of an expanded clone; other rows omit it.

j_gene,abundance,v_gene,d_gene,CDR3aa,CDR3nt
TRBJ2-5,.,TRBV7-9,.,CASSLWRADQETQYF,TGTGCCAGCAGCTTATGGCGAGCGGATCAAGAGACCCAGTACTTC
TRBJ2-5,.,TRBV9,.,CASSVGVASQQETQYF,TGTGCCAGCAGCGTAGGAGTTGCTAGCCAACAAGAGACCCAGTACTTC
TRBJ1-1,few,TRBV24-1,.,CATRGLEGTEAFF,TGTGCCACGAGAGGGTTAGAGGGCACTGAAGCTTTCTTT
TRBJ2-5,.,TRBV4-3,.,CASSQGQFQETQYF,TGCGCCAGCAGCCAAGGACAGTTCCAAGAGACCCAGTACTTC
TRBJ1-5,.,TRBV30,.,CAWSWSGGSNQPQHF,TGTGCCTGGAGTTGGTCGGGGGGAAGCAATCAGCCCCAGCATTTT
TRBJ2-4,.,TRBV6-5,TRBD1,CASRSTGLAKNIQYF,TGTGCCAGCAGATCGACAGGGCTAGCCAAAAACATTCAGTACTTC
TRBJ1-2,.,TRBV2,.,CASSLEGRGPYGYTF,TGTGCCAGCAGTTTAGAGGGGAGGGGCCCGTATGGCTACACCTTC
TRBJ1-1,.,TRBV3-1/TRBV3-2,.,CASSQDPQGRIDTEAFF,TGTGCCAGCAGCCAAGATCCGCAGGGGCGCATCGACACTGAAGCTTTCTTT
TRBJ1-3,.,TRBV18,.,CASSPRSGGAGNTIYF,TGTGCCAGCTCACCCCGTAGCGGCGGGGCTGGAAACACCATATATTTT
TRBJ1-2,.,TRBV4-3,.,CASSQDEAGGYTF,TGCGCCAGCAGCCAAGATGAGGCGGGCGGCTACACCTTC
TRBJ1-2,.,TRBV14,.,CASSPAGLGGYTF,TGTGCCAGCAGCCCTGCAGGGCTAGGTGGCTACACCTTC
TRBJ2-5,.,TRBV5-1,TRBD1,CASSWNSPGQGGETQYF,TGCGCCAGCAGCTGGAACAGTCCGGGACAGGGTGGTGAGACCCAGTACTTC
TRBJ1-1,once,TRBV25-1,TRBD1,CASSPRTGGNTEAFF,TGTGCCAGCAGTCCGCGGACAGGGGGCAACACTGAAGCTTTCTTT
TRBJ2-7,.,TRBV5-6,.,CASSQNGQPRNYEQYF,TGTGCCAGCAGCCAGAACGGACAGCCCCGGAACTACGAGCAGTACTTC
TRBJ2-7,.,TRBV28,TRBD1,CASSVPQGATYEQYF,TGTGCCAGCAGCGTACCCCAGGGGGCGACCTACGAGCAGTACTTC
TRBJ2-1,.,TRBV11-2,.,CASSPTLQRNEQFF,TGTGCCAGCAGCCCCACCCTTCAGCGCAATGAGCAGTTCTTC
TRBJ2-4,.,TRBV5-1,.,CASSLDQGQNIQYF,TGCGCCAGCAGCTTGGACCAGGGTCAAAACATTCAGTACTTC
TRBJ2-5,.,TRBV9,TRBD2,CASSVGGGAQETQYF,TGTGCCAGCAGCGTAGGCGGGGGGGCCCAAGAGACCCAGTACTTC
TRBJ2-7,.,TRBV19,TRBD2,CASSATSGSSYEQYF,TGTGCCAGTAGTGCGACTAGCGGGAGCTCCTACGAGCAGTACTTC
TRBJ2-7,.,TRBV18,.,CASSRTSYEQYF,TGTGCCAGCTCAAGGACAAGCTACGAGCAGTACTTC
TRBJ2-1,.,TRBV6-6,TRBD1,CASSPTGQGNEQFF,TGTGCCAGCAGTCCAACGGGACAGGGCAATGAGCAGTTCTTC
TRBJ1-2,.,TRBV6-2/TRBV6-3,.,CASSYEQGIGGYTF,TGTGCCAGCAGTTACGAACAGGGTATCGGTGGCTACACCTTC
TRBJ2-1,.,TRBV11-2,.,CASSRGRSPFVMGNEQFF,TGTGCCAGCAGCCGGGGTCGTTCCCCGTTTGTGATGGGCAATGAGCAGTTCTTC
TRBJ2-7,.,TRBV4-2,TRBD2,CASSQSSGTNHYEQYF,TGTGCCAGCAGCCAATCGTCCGGGACTAACCACTACGAGCAGTACTTC
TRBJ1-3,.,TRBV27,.,CASSKYSGLSGNTIYF,TGTGCCAGCAGCAAATATTCGGGACTTTCGGGGAACACCATATATTTT